The present entry profiles one TCR beta chain with its context. Its specific antigen is unknown. Base-call qualities are not available, and no considerably larger clone is one nucleotide away. CD8 naive samples were obtained by positive selection for CCR7 among CD45RO-negative cells, yielding a CD45RA+CCR7+ population from which TemRA cells were excluded. Healthy HIV-negative adults with no recently reported acute infections or vaccinations were included as donors. Only Caucasian adults living in Nashville, Tennessee, USA were represented among the donors. After blood collection by leukapheresis, PBMCs were isolated using Ficoll-Histopaque density gradient centrifugation and then cryopreserved in the vapor phase of liquid nitrogen. Analytical flow cytometry was used to check the purity and quantity of every magnetically sorted T cell population. Genomic DNA was isolated from each sorted fraction and quantified by UV absorbance on a Nanodrop 2000c.

The sample originates from a study of shared clonotypes between healthy human individuals (TCRdb year 2020). Broadly, across the study: The cohort comprised a couple of women and a few men aged 18 to 49 years. Libraries were prepared and TCR repertoires were sequenced by different laboratories using diverse techniques, in order to increase sequencing depth and limit assay-specific biases. Leukapheresis yielded between about 0.94 and 9.5 billion PBMCs per donor. For each donor, CD4 naive and CD4 memory were each run on three plates, CD8 naive on two plates, and CD8 memory on one plate. The study deeply sequenced blood TCR repertoires of five healthy adults to estimate repertoire size and the extent of clonotype sharing between individuals. What the study reported, not specific to this receptor: Sharing across a few donors was observed for 4.5% to 6.5% of naive CD4, under 4% of naive CD8, roughly 2.4% of memory CD4, and around 0.44% of memory CD8 clonotypes. Rarefaction of sorted-subset datasets indicated incomplete sequencing despite the large sequencing depth. Naive subsets generally had larger estimated clonotype richness than memory subsets. Based on pairwise subsampling, the degree of clonotype sharing among donors was expected to be affected by sequencing depth. Clonotypes shared by all four sorted-subset donors showed higher generation probabilities than non-shared clonotypes. Because the study included a small number of donors, the genetic and exposure-history diversity represented was limited. Sampling was limited to blood, and TCR repertoires in tissue likely differ from TCR repertoires in blood.

Using the deep immunoSEQ assay, multiplex PCR amplified TCR CDR3 regions from genomic DNA. Extracted genomic DNA from each cell subset was spread evenly across all wells of several immunoSEQ 96-well plates, with each plate serving as a replicate. Each replicate PCR for sorted subsets received roughly 0.2 ug genomic DNA, equal to about 30,000 T cell genomes. The purified libraries were quantified using a Qubit 3.0 fluorometer, sized with a Bioanalyzer 2100, and then quantified again using the KAPA Library Quantification kit. Every immunoSEQ 96-well plate was sequenced on a dedicated single-read 150-cycle Illumina NextSeq 550 flow cell. The source study handled its data this way. Because the immunoSEQ output included only junctional sequences and no quality scores, the filtering could not be the same as the filtering used for full-length reads. Sequences were annotated with PyIR, a Python wrapper for IgBLAST v1.9, and V/J genes and CDR3 were assigned using IMGT germline references. Reads were filtered out if the reads had weak V/J assignments (E-value above 1e-6), no CDR3, stop codons, out-of-frame junctions, or ambiguous translated residues. V3J clonotypes were defined by identical inferred V gene, J gene, and CDR3 amino acid sequence. Percentage overlap between repertoires was computed as shared unique clonotypes divided by the size of the smaller repertoire. Richness of each repertoire was evaluated using RTK rarefaction, the Chao1 estimator, and Recon v2.1 estimates of unobserved clonotypes. Generation probabilities for all TCRbeta clonotypes obtained by the gDNA method from a handful of donors were computed using OLGA. Sourced from immuneACCESS, this table was stored by TCRdb with only in-frame sequences that have V and J called. A share of the clones is absent; for the studies checked, an unresolved V gene accounts for under half, and the remainder has no known explanation. V and J calls and clone size are copied from that table; D and trimming were computed from the DNA. For this sample the table gives about 2 million clones, of which just under 95% were detected only once. The ten top clones hold 0.85% to 1.2% of the sample.

The germline V gene yields SGDLS for CDR1 and YYNGEE for CDR2. The CDR3 spans 16 residues, from the cysteine through the phenylalanine. Of the read, only the CDR3 DNA is kept; its 48 bases are in frame from base 1. V ends up 0 bases short and J 0 bases short, with an unmatched junction base count of 3. The sequence is built from TRBV9 and TRBJ1-3, with 7 bases matching TRBD1. Material for sequencing was naive CD8+ T cells sorted from blood. The cell subset or site tag for this specimen amounts to: CD45RA+CCR7+. The sequence was obtained from a man between 18 and 29 years old in good health. The DNA sequence reads TGTGCCAGCAGCGTAGGAGACAGGGTCTCTGGAAACACCATATATTTT. It specifies CASSVGDRVSGNTIYF.